These 12 T cell receptor beta chains share one sample of origin, sequenced in a study of identical twins. Via MiXCR, TCRdb re-called the 5' RACE reads, giving one row per CDR3 protein. The data contain 690,000 or so distinct CDR3 sequences, over 8.5% of them singletons. These sequences were also reported in another study, on yellow fever vaccine responses in identical twins.

The sequenced sample was PBMCs. These receptors came from a woman aged 18-30 years in good health.

This clonotype was seen a few times. The chain recombines TRBV27 with TRBJ2-3; TRBD2 matches at 8 bases. Germline V gene data show CDR1 as MNHEY and CDR2 as SMNVEV (reference sequence). The CDR3 runs 13 residues. Germline trimming cut 4 bases from V and 8 bases from J; bases unmatched to any gene: 5. The CDR3 sequence: CASSSSGGVTQYF. As DNA, the CDR3 is TGTGCCAGCAGTTCCTCCGGGGGGGTTACGCAGTATTTT.

There are a few counts of this clonotype. The gene calls are TRBV23-1 and TRBJ1-6; the D gene is possibly TRBD1 (6 bases). TRBV23-1 is an ORF for which the function is uncertain. This CDR3 has 16 amino acids. The V end lost 8 bases, the J end lost 10 bases, and 24 bases lay between the germline ends. CDR3: CASPKGGTGKRSPLHF. The DNA for the CDR3 is TGCGCCAGCCCTAAGGGGGGAACGGGGAAACGATCACCCCTCCACTTT.

The table lists this clonotype with many counts. Compared with germline, one end of the junction differs, possibly owing to a read error. Here the CDR3 DNA reads TGTGCCAGCAGTTTAGGACTAGCGGGAAATAATGAGCAGTTCTTC. It is translated as CASSLGLAGNNEQFF. The J gene is TRBJ2-1, the V gene TRBV5-1; 12 nucleotides align to TRBD2. Germline V gene lookup returns CDR1 SGHRS and CDR2 YFSETQ. The length of the CDR3 is 15 residues.

The chain carries TRBV7-6 and TRBJ2-2; TRBD2 might be the D (6 bases). Germline lookup yields CDR1 SGHVS and CDR2 FNYEAQ. The CDR3 is 16 amino acids. V shed 7 bases and J shed 1 base, with 16 bases lying between them. The CDR3: CASTQRSGLNTGELFF. CDR3 coding DNA: TGTGCCAGCACCCAAAGAAGCGGGCTGAACACCGGGGAGCTGTTTTTT.

This sequence joins TRBV6-2 or TRBV6-3 and TRBJ2-7; 12 positions agree with TRBD2. Looked up from germline, CDR1 is MNHEY and CDR2 is SVGEGT. Trimming at V came to 6 bases and at J to 6 bases, leaving 12 bases not matched to a gene. The CDR3 runs to 16 residues. In DNA, the CDR3 is TGTGCCAGCAGCTCGACTAGCGGGGGTTTACGTGGCGAGCAGTACTTC. Its protein product is CASSSTSGGLRGEQYF.

This clonotype showed up just a few times. V and J are TRBV12-3 or TRBV12-4 and TRBJ1-6; a weak D match, TRBD1 (6 bases). The CDR3 has 14 residues. Trimming took 6 bases from V and 10 from J, leaving 16 bases between them. The CDR3 loop is CASSETGMGSPLHF. The CDR3, as DNA: TGTGCCAGCAGCGAAACAGGGATGGGGTCACCCCTCCACTTT.

This clonotype was detected ten times or more. The rearrangement uses TRBV6-1 and TRBJ2-7, with D perhaps TRBD1 or TRBD2 (7 bases each). Germline V gene sequence: CDR1 MNHNS, CDR2 SASEGT. The CDR3 is made up of 16 amino acids. V was pared by 7 bases and J by 3 bases, with 22 bases between. The CDR3 region is CASILRGGTAFYEQYF. The DNA for the CDR3 is TGTGCCAGCATCCTCCGGGGAGGGACAGCCTTCTACGAGCAGTACTTC.

This clonotype has a handful of counts. V and J are TRBV27 and TRBJ2-4; the D is unclear. The V and J ends lost 7 bases and 0 bases respectively, with 10 bases between them. Germline V gives CDR1 MNHEY, CDR2 SMNVEV (reference sequence). The CDR3 length is 14 residues. The CDR3 region is CASKGELAKNIQYF. In DNA form, the CDR3 reads TGTGCCAGCAAGGGTGAGCTAGCCAAAAACATTCAGTACTTC.

This clonotype was detected only a few times. The chain links TRBV10-2 to TRBJ2-6, with unresolved D. This CDR3 spans 17 amino acids. The V end lost 4 bases, the J end lost 3 bases, and 16 bases lay between the germline ends. Germline CDR1 WSHSY, CDR2 SAAADI. The DNA of the CDR3 is TGCGCCAGCAGTGGGAACCCCTTAAGGGATGGGGCCAACGTCCTGACTTTC. It codes for CASSGNPLRDGANVLTF.

CDR3 residues: CASSYYQGPDFSSTDTQYF. DNA of the CDR3: TGTGCCAGCAGTTACTACCAGGGACCTGACTTTTCTAGCACAGATACGCAGTATTTT. The genes are TRBV6-2 or TRBV6-3 and TRBJ2-3; D could derive from TRBD1 or TRBD2 (5 bases each). Germline CDR1 reads MNHEY; CDR2 reads SVGEGT. Between the trimmed V and J ends, which lost 1 base and 0 bases, there was a span of 20 bases. The CDR3 runs 19 residues.

In this sample, this clonotype turned up many times. The chain combines TRBV6-1 with TRBJ2-5; D might be TRBD2 (5 bases). Germline V lookup: CDR1 MNHNS, CDR2 SASEGT. With 5 bases removed from V and 0 bases from J, the gap between germline ends came to 13 bases. The CDR3 loop spans 15 amino acids. CDR3 bases: TGTGCCAGCAGTCAAGGGAGAAGAAACCAAGAGACCCAGTACTTC. Protein product: CASSQGRRNQETQYF.

The chain has TRBV4-3 and TRBJ2-5, with 13 bases fitting TRBD2. The CDR3 length is 15 residues. V trimming: 5 bases; J trimming: 4 bases; junction bases outside the gene matches: 4. Germline lookup yields CDR1 LGHNA and CDR2 YSLEER. CDR3 in DNA: TGCGCCAGCAGCGGGGGACTAGCGGGACTAGAGACCCAGTACTTC. Encoded protein: CASSGGLAGLETQYF.